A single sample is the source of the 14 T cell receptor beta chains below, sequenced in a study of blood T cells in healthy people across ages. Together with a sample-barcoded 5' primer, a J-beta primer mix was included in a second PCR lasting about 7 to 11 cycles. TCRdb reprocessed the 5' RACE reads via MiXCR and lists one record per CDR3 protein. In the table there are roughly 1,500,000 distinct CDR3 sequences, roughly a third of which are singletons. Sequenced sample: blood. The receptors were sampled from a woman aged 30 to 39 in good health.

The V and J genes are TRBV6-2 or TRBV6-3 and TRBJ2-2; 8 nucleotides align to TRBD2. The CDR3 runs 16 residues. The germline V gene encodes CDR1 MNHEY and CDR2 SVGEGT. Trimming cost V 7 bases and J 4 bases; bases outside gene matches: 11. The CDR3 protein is CASIRTGTRRTGELFF. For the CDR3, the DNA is TGTGCCAGCATCAGGACCGGGACTAGACGCACCGGGGAGCTGTTTTTT.

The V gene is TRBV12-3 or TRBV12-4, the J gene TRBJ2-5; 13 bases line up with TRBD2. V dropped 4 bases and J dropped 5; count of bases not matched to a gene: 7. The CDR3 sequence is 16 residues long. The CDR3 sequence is CASSSGLAGVRETQYF. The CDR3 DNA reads TGTGCCAGCAGTTCCGGACTAGCGGGGGTGCGCGAGACCCAGTACTTC.

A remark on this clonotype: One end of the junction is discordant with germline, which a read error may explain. CDR3 in DNA: TGTGCCAGCAGCCCCCGGGCAGGTAGTCTGTCCACAGATACGCGGTATTTT. Its protein product is CASSPRAGSLSTDTRYF. The chain recombines TRBV7-8 with TRBJ2-3; no clear D. The CDR3 runs 17 residues. Germline V gives CDR1 SGHVS, CDR2 FQNEAQ. Full variable domain (rest looked up from reference TRBV7-8 and TRBJ2-3): GAGVSQSPRYKVAKRGQDVALRCDPISGHVSLFWYQQALGQGPEFLTYFQNEAQLDKSGLPSDRFFAERPEGSVSTLKIQRTQQEDSAVYLCASSPRAGSLSTDTRYFGPGTRLTVL.

CDR3 sequence (DNA): TGTGCCAGCAGCCTCCCCTCCCGACAGATTGAAGCTTTCTTT. Its translation: CASSLPSRQIEAFF. The chain is built from TRBV6-2 or TRBV6-3 and TRBJ1-1, with a weak D call TRBD1 (5 bases). The CDR3 contains 14 residues. The germline V gene encodes CDR1 MNHEY and CDR2 SVGEGT. Between the trimmed V and J ends, which lost 6 bases and 7 bases, there was a span of 18 bases.

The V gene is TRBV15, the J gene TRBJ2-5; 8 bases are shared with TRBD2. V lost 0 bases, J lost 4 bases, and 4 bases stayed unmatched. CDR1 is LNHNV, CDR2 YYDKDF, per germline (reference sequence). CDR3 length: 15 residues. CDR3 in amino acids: CATSRDGLAGETQYF. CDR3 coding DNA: TGTGCCACCAGCAGAGATGGGCTAGCGGGAGAGACCCAGTACTTC.

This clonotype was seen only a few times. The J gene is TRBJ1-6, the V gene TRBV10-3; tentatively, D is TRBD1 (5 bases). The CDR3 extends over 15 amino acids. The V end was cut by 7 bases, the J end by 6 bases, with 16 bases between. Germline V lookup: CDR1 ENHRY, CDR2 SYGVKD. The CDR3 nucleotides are TGTGCCATCACGCCGAATCTTCAGGGTAATTCACCCCTCCACTTT. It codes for CAITPNLQGNSPLHF.

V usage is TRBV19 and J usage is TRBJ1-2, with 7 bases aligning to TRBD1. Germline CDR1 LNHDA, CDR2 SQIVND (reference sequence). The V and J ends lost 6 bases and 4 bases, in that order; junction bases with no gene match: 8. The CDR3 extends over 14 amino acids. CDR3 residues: CASSEPTGVYGYTF. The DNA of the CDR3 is TGTGCCAGTAGCGAACCAACAGGGGTCTATGGCTACACCTTC.

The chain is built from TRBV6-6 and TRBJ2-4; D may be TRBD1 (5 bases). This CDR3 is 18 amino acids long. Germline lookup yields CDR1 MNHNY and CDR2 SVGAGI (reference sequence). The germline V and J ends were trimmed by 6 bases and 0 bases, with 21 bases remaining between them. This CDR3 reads CASSPFGGLGLAKNIQYF. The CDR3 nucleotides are TGTGCCAGCAGCCCCTTTGGTGGTCTGGGGCTAGCCAAAAACATTCAGTACTTC.

CDR3 sequence (DNA): TGCGCCAGCAGCTTGAGGGCCTCCTTACAGGAGCAGTTCTTC. Protein: CASSLRASLQEQFF. J is TRBJ2-1 and V is TRBV5-1; D gene ambiguous. From germline, CDR1 is SGHRS and CDR2 YFSETQ. Trimming removed 1 base at V and 10 bases at J, with 15 bases between. The CDR3 totals 14 residues.

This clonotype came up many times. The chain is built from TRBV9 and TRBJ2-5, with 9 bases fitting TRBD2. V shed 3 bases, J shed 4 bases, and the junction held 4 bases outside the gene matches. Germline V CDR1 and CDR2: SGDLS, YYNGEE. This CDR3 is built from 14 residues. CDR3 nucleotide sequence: TGTGCCAGCAGCGCGGCGGGACTAGCAGAGACCCAGTACTTC. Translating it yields CASSAAGLAETQYF. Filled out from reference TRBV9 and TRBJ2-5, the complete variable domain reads DSGVTQTPKHLITATGQRVTLRCSPRSGDLSVYWYQQSLDQGLQFLIQYYNGEERAKGNILERFSAQQFPDLHSELNLSSLELGDSALYFCASSAAGLAETQYFGPGTRLLVL.

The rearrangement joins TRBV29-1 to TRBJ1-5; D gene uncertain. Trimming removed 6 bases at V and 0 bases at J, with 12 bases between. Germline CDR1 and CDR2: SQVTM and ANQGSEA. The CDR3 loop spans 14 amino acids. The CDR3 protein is CSVLTSNSNQPQHF. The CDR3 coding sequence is TGCAGCGTACTCACCAGTAATAGCAATCAGCCCCAGCATTTT.

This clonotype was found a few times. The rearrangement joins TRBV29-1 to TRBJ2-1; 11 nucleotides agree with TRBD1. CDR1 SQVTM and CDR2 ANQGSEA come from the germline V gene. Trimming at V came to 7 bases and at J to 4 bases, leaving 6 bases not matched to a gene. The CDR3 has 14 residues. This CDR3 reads CSGSGDRGYNEQFF. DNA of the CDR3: TGCAGCGGGAGCGGGGACAGGGGGTACAATGAGCAGTTCTTC.

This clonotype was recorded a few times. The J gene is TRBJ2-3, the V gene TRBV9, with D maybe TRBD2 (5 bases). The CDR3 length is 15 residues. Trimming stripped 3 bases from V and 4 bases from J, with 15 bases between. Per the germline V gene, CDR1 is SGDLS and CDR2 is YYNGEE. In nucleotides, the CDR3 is TGTGCCAGCAGCGGGACTCCGCTCCCCGCAGATACGCAGTATTTT. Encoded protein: CASSGTPLPADTQYF.

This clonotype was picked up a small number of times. The CDR3 nucleotides read TGTGCCAGCAGCCGGGGGGGGTTTAGCACAGATACGCAGTATTTT. Encoded protein: CASSRGGFSTDTQYF. The gene calls are TRBV7-6 and TRBJ2-3; 8 bases fit TRBD2. V gave up 5 bases and J gave up 0 bases; unmatched junction bases: 4. This CDR3 contains 15 residues. Germline assignment: CDR1 SGHVS and CDR2 FNYEAQ.